This T cell receptor (beta chain) was retrieved from a study of cytomegalovirus exposure and HLA in healthy donors (dated by TCRdb to between 2016 and 2019). Context from the whole study: An earlier analysis of several hundred of the donors reported around 280 Gb of sequence data and 90 million to 120 million unique TCR beta sequences obtained from about 179 million T cells. A later genetic analysis took genome-wide SNP genotypes for 398 of the 666 donors and used that subset as a discovery cohort. In a later analysis, previously published TCR beta repertoires from some 640 donors were re-analyzed and high-resolution HLA genotyping was added so that TCR occurrence patterns could be studied. The number of donors typed differed by locus, with 629-630 for A, B, C, DRB1 and DQB1, about 500 for DQA1, 600 to 610 for DPA1, and around 460 for DPB1. In the later analysis, no new phenotypic data were used to find candidate immune exposures; instead, reliance was placed on TCR beta sequences and their occurrence across donors. Both class I and class II loci were covered by HLA typing, at four-digit resolution. Among roughly 370 genotyped donors of the cohort, an average of around 240,000 unique TCR beta nucleotide sequences were sequenced per donor, roughly 18% of them non-productive. To decide whether each TCR beta V gene segment behaved as functional or pseudogenic, an earlier analysis of some 600 of the donors relied on high-throughput TCR beta sequencing. Of the 350 to 450 genotyped donors, approximately 82% fell in the genetic ancestry cluster associated with self-reported Caucasian donors. The study aimed to test whether signatures of past pathogen exposure could be identified by cataloging public T cell receptors. Donor age, sex, ethnicity and CMV serostatus were collected together with the repertoire data. The study used immunosequencing to profile the T cell repertoires of several hundred subjects and linked those repertoires to cytomegalovirus serostatus. All discovery cohort repertoires had been generated using a single sequencing platform. A separate validation cohort of about 110 different subjects was used in addition to the approximately 640-subject first cohort. Five DR-DQ haplotypes were handled as single units for association and clustering because linkage in the cohort was strong. To predict cytomegalovirus infection status, the study combined high-throughput TCR immunosequencing, statistical association of individual TCRs with disease status, and machine learning. An early release that covered fewer than 800 HLA-typed donors contained approximately 300 gigabases of sequencing data and around 80 million unique TCR sequences. Overall study results and their limits: In a later analysis, HLA-associated TCR beta chains showed more clonal expansion and lower generation probabilities than non-associated chains that were equally common. The earlier analysis of 587 of the donors excluded 15 to 20 rarely observed V segments, including chromosome 9 orphons, because counts were too low. A further reported finding was that TCR beta sequences accurately predicted the HLA-A and HLA-B alleles for most subjects in the first cohort. Presence/absence analyses assumed roughly uniform sequencing depth across donors, an assumption that may not hold. The classifier was reported to diagnose cytomegalovirus status with high specificity and sensitivity in both the original and validation cohorts. For the cohort, immune exposure information was limited to CMV serostatus. In a later analysis, several top co-occurrence clusters were reported to appear linked to parvovirus B19, influenza, CMV and Epstein-Barr virus. In the study, roughly 160 TCR beta chains were listed as associated with cytomegalovirus. An earlier analysis of 587 of the donors showed that most TCR beta V segments appeared in productive rearrangements either about 87% or about 30% of the time, which broadly matched IMGT annotations. Most TCR sequences were seen in very few donors, while some public TCRs were found in many individuals. Linkage disequilibrium might explain the correlated functional status among segregating V segments, but an unknown experimental factor could not be excluded. At a false discovery rate of 0.05, a later analysis linked 16,951 TCR beta sequences to specific HLA alleles. The 87-base-pair reads could not distinguish some IMGT-functional V segments, including TRBV6-2 and TRBV6-3, so those segments were excluded. An association between a missense DCLRE1C variant and V-gene and J-gene trimming of TCR beta chains was found in a later genetic analysis and replicated in an independent cohort. It was suggested by the authors that the approach could potentially be generalized to other disease states and immunological phenotypes. Strong co-occurrence of HLA alleles, especially DR and DQ, made assigning TCR associations to individual alleles difficult. The cohort was sequenced for TCR beta chains only, and without alpha or paired-chain data the features that could be detected were limited. A later analysis found that TCR association rates varied across HLA loci, with DRB1 alleles showing the most associated TCRs and HLA-C alleles the fewest. A cluster of highly shared sequence variants was judged likely to represent a technical artifact of the sequencing pipeline. Because some donors lacked HLA typing at each locus, the association tests relied only on the typed subset. Three of the identified cytomegalovirus-associated TCR beta chains were confirmed in vitro to be specific for cytomegalovirus antigens. According to a later analysis, most CMV-associated TCR beta chains appeared to be HLA-restricted, and the HLA associations seemed to be driven largely by CMV exposure. A later genetic analysis reported fewer N-insertions in productive TCRs among donors in an Asian-associated ancestry cluster than the roughly 620-donor mean.

V gives up 3 bases and J gives up 6 bases, and the segment between their germline ends measures 6 bases. The CDR3, from cysteine to phenylalanine, totals 12 residues. Only CDR3 DNA is held: 36 bases, read in frame from base 1. From a lookup of the germline V gene, CDR1 and CDR2 are MGHRA and YSYEKL. With respect to this clone: It lacks a known antigen. No qualities accompany the bases; no much larger clone lies one base away.

The protocol used for the library was the immunoSEQ multiplex PCR assay. For the multiplex PCR, a mixture combining 60 forward primers for TCR Vbeta segments and 13 reverse primers for TCR Jbeta segments was used. The CDR3 region of rearranged TCR beta genes was amplified from genomic DNA by a multiplex PCR assay. Amplified TCR beta libraries were sequenced as 87-base-pair reads on the Illumina HiSeq System. Per the authors' processing: In a later analysis, some 80 million unique TCR beta chains were counted across the 650 to 700 repertoires, and roughly 10 million of these chains were shared by at least two donors. Raw reads were error-corrected and collapsed into unique sequences by a nearest-neighbor algorithm in which closely related sequences were merged to remove PCR and sequencing errors. CDR3 sequences were aligned to IMGT reference sequences to assign V, D and J gene segments. For a sequence to be retained, a match of at least six nucleotides was required to both a V gene segment and a J gene segment. Rearrangements were classified as productive when the CDR3 lacked stop codons and remained in frame with V and J, and all other rearrangements were classified as non-productive. Following IMGT convention, CDR3 was defined as the stretch from the second conserved V-encoded cysteine up to the conserved J-encoded phenylalanine. The earlier analysis of 587 of the donors excluded sequences that lacked an unambiguous match to a single V gene segment. An earlier analysis of a few hundred of the donors called V segments functional above 56.7% productive rearrangements and segregating when the between-donor standard deviation exceeded 5%. A statistical classification framework was built for diagnosing cytomegalovirus status from the catalog of TCR beta chain sequences. V and J gene assignment, in a later analysis, came from comparing TCR nucleotide sequences with IMGT/GENE-DB human TR gene sequences. A later analysis assigned CDR3 sequences and most-parsimonious VDJ recombination scenarios with the TCRdist pipeline. In a later analysis, each TCR beta chain was defined by its CDR3 amino acid sequence together with its V-gene family, and reads without a unique V-gene family were excluded. To address suspected cross-contamination and a sequencing artifact, a later analysis removed under 600 highly shared, low-generation-probability nucleotide sequences. In a later analysis, a clonal expansion index was calculated for each public chain from normalized within-repertoire ranks of inferred template counts. Generation probabilities in a later analysis came from a VDJ recombination model fitted to out-of-frame rearrangements, and those results were checked against IGoR. Hypergeometric tests were used in a later analysis to score TCR-TCR, TCR-HLA and TCR-CMV co-occurrence, with a repertoire-size bias correction applied to the TCR pairs. To estimate false discovery rates, a later analysis permuted the HLA or CMV assignments 20 times. In a later analysis, co-occurring TCRs were grouped using DBSCAN, with TCRdist sequence similarity added in when clustering inside HLA-allele-positive subsets. Repertoires with fewer than 30,000 or more than 120,000 public chains, plus five repertoires with anomalous nucleotide sharing, were excluded from co-occurrence clustering. What TCRdb holds here is the immuneACCESS table cut down to in-frame rearrangements. Part of the clones is not present; checked against another copy, under half of the missing clones reflect an unresolved V gene, and the others are unexplained. V, J and clone size derive from that table, while D and trimming were established from the DNA sequence. Here the sample has some 140,000 clones; roughly 80% occur a single time. 13% of the sample is in the top ten clones.

In total, 666 healthy bone marrow donors made up the cohort. At the time of sampling, all cohort members were nominally healthy, though unrecorded immune exposures were likely present. The donor tested CMV seropositive, placing the donor among the 250 to 350 seropositive members of the cohort. Each donor provided a peripheral blood sample, and peripheral blood mononuclear cells were used for TCR beta sequencing. The Qiagen DNeasy Blood Extraction Kit was used to extract genomic DNA from the blood cell samples. Input material: PBMCs. The chain is assembled from TRBV4-1 and TRBJ2-1, with the D segment identity uncertain. This TCR was sampled from a man aged 25 to 40 in good health and CMV-seropositive. The CDR3 protein sequence reads: CASSQIGNEQFF. At the DNA level, the sequence is TGCGCCAGCAGCCAGATCGGCAATGAGCAGTTCTTC.